The rows below give T cell receptor beta chains drawn from one sample of a study of T cell responses to AZD1222 COVID-19 vaccine. Libraries were prepared by immunoSEQ multiplex PCR; TCRdb keeps only in-frame clonotypes and omits some of them. The sample has some 200,000 clones; approximately 93% are singletons. Sequenced here: peripheral blood, sampled 28 days after the second AZD1222 dose. The receptors were sampled from an adult who received the AZD1222 COVID-19 vaccine. The CDR3 runs from the conserved cysteine through the conserved F or W. D genes are given only for firm matches. Only some rows state a clone size, as once, few, many or a class for expanded clones.

clone_size | d_call | j_call | v_call | cdr3_nt | cdr3_aa
once | - | TRBJ1-1 | TRBV27 | TGTGCCAGCAGTTTGGAAGGGGCTAGAGTAGCTTTCTTT | CASSLEGARVAFF
once | - | TRBJ2-5 | TRBV9 | TGTGCCAGCAGCGCGCGGTCAGGGCAAGAGACCCAGTACTTC | CASSARSGQETQYF
- | TRBD1 | TRBJ1-4 | TRBV5-1 | TGCGCCAGCAGCTTGGAAGGGGGCGCCGGGGTGAGGGAAAAACTGTTTTTT | CASSLEGGAGVREKLFF
- | - | TRBJ2-3 | TRBV9 | TGTGCCAGCAGTACAGGCGAGACGCAGTATTTT | CASSTGETQYF
- | - | TRBJ1-4 | TRBV7-9 | TGTGCCAGCAGCTCCGGCTCCAAGGAAAAACTGTTTTTT | CASSSGSKEKLFF
- | - | TRBJ2-1 | TRBV2 | TGTGCCAGCAGTGAATTTGAGCAGTTCTTC | CASSEFEQFF
- | - | TRBJ1-4 | TRBV2 | TGTGCCAGCAGTGTAGGTTTGGCGGAAAAACTGTTTTTT | CASSVGLAEKLFF
- | TRBD1 | TRBJ2-2 | TRBV7-9 | TGTGCCAGCAGCGGACAGGGAGAAAACACCGGGGAGCTGTTTTTT | CASSGQGENTGELFF
- | - | TRBJ2-3 | TRBV19 | TGTGCCAGTAGCAAAATAACCCGCAGGGCGGTCACAGATACGCAGTATTTT | CASSKITRRAVTDTQYF
- | TRBD2 | TRBJ2-1 | TRBV6-2/TRBV6-3 | TGTGCCAGCAGTTACTCGAGCCTAGCGGGGGACTTCTCCTACAATGAGCAGTTCTTC | CASSYSSLAGDFSYNEQFF
- | TRBD2 | TRBJ2-1 | TRBV9 | TGTGCCAGCAGCCGTAGTTGGACTAGCGGGGGGGCCGGACAGTTCTTC | CASSRSWTSGGAGQFF
- | - | TRBJ2-6 | TRBV28 | TGTGCCAGCAGTTTAACTAGGGGGTCTGGGGCCAACGTCCTGACTTTC | CASSLTRGSGANVLTF
- | - | TRBJ1-2 | TRBV24-1 | TGTGCCACCAGTGATGAAGGGGATGGCTACACCTTC | CATSDEGDGYTF
- | TRBD1 | TRBJ1-1 | TRBV5-4 | TGTGCCAGCGGGGGGACAGGGGTAACTGAAGCTTTCTTT | CASGGTGVTEAFF
- | - | TRBJ2-5 | TRBV6-5 | TGTGCCAGCAGCAACAGGCTATCTGGGGAGACCCAGTACTTC | CASSNRLSGETQYF
- | - | TRBJ1-5 | TRBV7-2 | TGTGCCAGCAGCTTACATCCCAGGGACGAGGCCGGTGGGCAGCCCCAGCATTTT | CASSLHPRDEAGGQPQHF
- | - | TRBJ2-7 | TRBV20-1 | TGCAGTGCTAGTAATTTAGAGTCGTCTAGGCAGTACTTC | CSASNLESSRQYF
- | TRBD1 | TRBJ2-1 | TRBV19 | TGTGCCAGTAGTAGGGGACAGCTTTACAATGAGCAGTTCTTC | CASSRGQLYNEQFF
- | - | TRBJ1-3 | TRBV5-6 | TGTGCCAGCAGCTTGTTCAGCTCTGGAAACACCATATATTTT | CASSLFSSGNTIYF
- | - | TRBJ1-4 | TRBV19 | TGTGCCAGCGTTAATGGGCCCGGGGATGAAAAACTGTTTTTT | CASVNGPGDEKLFF
- | - | TRBJ1-2 | TRBV12-1 | TGTGCCAGCAGCTTTGCGCAGGTGCGGGGCTACACCTTC | CASSFAQVRGYTF
- | - | TRBJ1-2 | TRBV4-1 | TGCGCCAGCAGCCAGGCGACCCGGGAGAGAGCCTATGGCTACACCTTC | CASSQATRERAYGYTF
- | - | TRBJ1-1 | TRBV14 | TGTGCCAGCAACCGGGGAGGTTGGGGAGGGATGAACACTGAAGCTTTCTTT | CASNRGGWGGMNTEAFF
- | - | TRBJ2-2 | TRBV12-3/TRBV12-4 | TGTGCCAGCAGTTTGAGGAACACCGGGGAGCTGTTTTTT | CASSLRNTGELFF
- | TRBD2 | TRBJ2-2 | TRBV19 | TGTGCCAGCCTTCGGGGACTAGCGGGGGGATCGAACACCGGGGAGCTGTTTTTT | CASLRGLAGGSNTGELFF
- | - | TRBJ2-3 | TRBV9 | TGTGCCAGCAGCGTCAGGACAGGCACAGATACGCAGTATTTT | CASSVRTGTDTQYF
- | - | TRBJ1-3 | TRBV6-5 | TGTGCCAGCATGGGGGAGGGGGTTCGAAACACCATATATTTT | CASMGEGVRNTIYF
- | TRBD2 | TRBJ2-4 | TRBV2 | TGTGCCAGCAGGGCGGGACTAGCGGGGGATCTAGCCAAAAACATTCAGTACTTC | CASRAGLAGDLAKNIQYF
- | - | TRBJ1-2 | TRBV12-3/TRBV12-4 | TGTGCCAGCAGGATGACACCCTCCTATGGCTACACCTTC | CASRMTPSYGYTF
- | TRBD2 | TRBJ2-1 | TRBV5-1 | TGCGCCAGCAGCTTCTCTGGGGGGGTTAAGGATGAGCAGTTCTTC | CASSFSGGVKDEQFF
- | TRBD1 | TRBJ2-7 | TRBV6-6 | TGTGCCAGCAGCGGGACAGCCTACGAGCAGTACTTC | CASSGTAYEQYF
- | - | TRBJ2-5 | TRBV27 | TGTGCCAGCAGTTTCTCCGTGAGGGGGGAGACCCAGTACTTC | CASSFSVRGETQYF
- | - | TRBJ1-3 | TRBV5-5 | TGTGCCAGCAGCTTGGAATTAAGACACCTCTCTGGAAACACCATATATTTT | CASSLELRHLSGNTIYF
- | TRBD1 | TRBJ1-1 | TRBV7-2 | TGTGCCAGCAGCATTAATCCGGGACAGGGGTTCACTGAAGCTTTCTTT | CASSINPGQGFTEAFF
- | TRBD1 | TRBJ1-5 | TRBV3-1/TRBV3-2 | TGTGCCAGCAGCCGCGGACAGGGGACATATCAGCCCCAGCATTTT | CASSRGQGTYQPQHF
- | - | TRBJ1-1 | TRBV20-1 | TGCAGTGCTAGTGGGGGGGACACTGAAGCTTTCTTT | CSASGGDTEAFF
- | TRBD2 | TRBJ2-3 | TRBV14 | TGTGCCAGCAGCCAAGTTTTCCTAGCGGGGGAACCTACCGCAGATACGCAGTATTTT | CASSQVFLAGEPTADTQYF
- | TRBD1 | TRBJ1-2 | TRBV6-5 | TGTGCCAGCACCCAGGGGGGGACCAACTATGGCTACACCTTC | CASTQGGTNYGYTF
- | TRBD2 | TRBJ2-5 | TRBV2 | TGTGCCAGCAGGCCGGGACTAGGTGAAGAGACCCAGTACTTC | CASRPGLGEETQYF
- | - | TRBJ2-1 | TRBV7-9 | TGTGCCAGCAGCTTAACAACATCCTACAATGAGCAGTTCTTC | CASSLTTSYNEQFF
- | TRBD1 | TRBJ1-2 | TRBV19 | TGTGCCAGTAGCCCCCCCGGGACAGGACTACTTGGCTACACCTTC | CASSPPGTGLLGYTF
- | - | TRBJ1-4 | TRBV7-2 | TGTGCCAGCAGCTTATCCGATCCGAGCGTTGAAAAACTGTTTTTT | CASSLSDPSVEKLFF
- | - | TRBJ1-1 | TRBV12-3/TRBV12-4 | TGTGCCAGCAGTTTTAGCAGGGTCACTGAAGCTTTCTTT | CASSFSRVTEAFF
- | - | TRBJ2-1 | TRBV5-1 | TGCGCCAGCAGCTCCCAACTCGAGAGCTCCTACAATGAGCAGTTCTTC | CASSSQLESSYNEQFF
- | - | TRBJ1-4 | TRBV7-9 | TGTGCCAGCAGCCCTCGTGGGGGGACGGAAAAACTGTTTTTT | CASSPRGGTEKLFF
- | - | TRBJ1-4 | TRBV19 | TGTGCCAGTAGCGACAGCGGCGGAGCAACTAATGAAAAACTGTTTTTT | CASSDSGGATNEKLFF
- | - | TRBJ1-6 | TRBV2 | TGTGCCAGCACTACTGGCAGCCCCTCACCCCTCCACTTT | CASTTGSPSPLHF
- | TRBD1 | TRBJ2-6 | TRBV19 | TGTGCCAGTATGCAGGGGGCTAGCTCTGGGGCCAACGTCCTGACTTTC | CASMQGASSGANVLTF
once | - | TRBJ2-7 | TRBV3-1/TRBV3-2 | TGTGCCAGCAGCCAGTCTCCATCAGGGGCCTACGAGCAGTACTTC | CASSQSPSGAYEQYF
- | TRBD2 | TRBJ2-2 | TRBV11-3 | TGTGCCAGCAGCGCGCCGGGACTATTCTACACCGGGGAGCTGTTTTTT | CASSAPGLFYTGELFF
- | - | TRBJ2-5 | TRBV14 | TGTGCCAGCAGCCAAGATGGCGTCCGTCGTGGGACCCAGTACTTC | CASSQDGVRRGTQYF